What follows are 22 T cell receptor beta chains derived from one specimen sequenced in a study of shared T cell receptors in the human thymus. Method: immunoSEQ multiplex PCR; TCRdb's copy keeps in-frame clones and lacks some. The table shows around 68,000 clones, with around 96% occurring only once. The source material was thymocytes. These TCRs come from a human donor.

The gene calls are TRBV19 and TRBJ2-5; 8 positions match TRBD1. V was clipped by 3 bases and J by 1 base; unmatched bases: 7. Germline V gene data show CDR1 as LNHDA and CDR2 as SQIVND (reference sequence). The CDR3 runs 16 residues. The CDR3 sequence: CASSIPSGTGQETQYF. The CDR3 nucleotides read TGTGCCAGTAGTATCCCCTCCGGGACAGGCCAAGAGACCCAGTACTTC. The variable domain in full, completed from reference TRBV19 and TRBJ2-5, reads DGGITQSPKYLFRKEGQNVTLSCEQNLNHDAMYWYRQDPGQGLRLIYYSQIVNDFQKGDIAEGYSVSREKKESFPLTVTSAQKNPTAFYLCASSIPSGTGQETQYFGPGTRLLVL.

The rearrangement uses TRBV6-5 and TRBJ2-1; 7 nucleotides line up with TRBD2. Germline-derived CDR1 and CDR2 are MNHEY and SVGAGI. J lost 6 bases, V lost 2 bases, and 7 bases had no gene match. The CDR3 is 15 amino acids. The CDR3 spells CASSYTYGLVNEQFF. CDR3 bases: TGTGCCAGCAGTTACACCTACGGACTAGTCAATGAGCAGTTCTTC.

The chain links TRBV5-4 to TRBJ2-2; 9 nucleotides align to TRBD1. Trimming removed 4 bases from V and 1 base from J; junction bases left unmatched: 8. CDR1 is SGHNT, CDR2 YYREEE, per germline (reference sequence). The CDR3 sequence is 17 residues long. The CDR3 sequence is CASSPWWTGENTGELFF. In DNA form, the CDR3 reads TGTGCCAGCAGCCCATGGTGGACAGGGGAGAACACCGGGGAGCTGTTTTTT.

This clone was recorded once. The J gene is TRBJ1-1, the V gene TRBV28; D is undetermined. Between the trimmed V and J ends, which lost 7 bases and 2 bases, there was a span of 2 bases. The CDR3 is 10 amino acids. The V gene's germline CDR1 is MDHEN and CDR2 SYDVKM. CDR3 protein: CASTNTEAFF. In nucleotides, the CDR3 is TGTGCCAGCACTAACACTGAAGCTTTCTTT.

This clone is a singleton in its sample. The chain links TRBV5-1 to TRBJ1-2; tentatively, D is TRBD1 (5 bases). There are 14 residues in the CDR3. Germline CDR1 SGHRS, CDR2 YFSETQ. V lost 3 bases, J lost 2 bases, and 11 bases lay in between. CDR3 DNA: TGCGCCAGCAGCTCATGGGACGTGAACTATGGCTACACCTTC. This encodes CASSSWDVNYGYTF.

This sequence joins TRBV19 and TRBJ1-3; D call uncertain. CDR3 length equals 14 residues. Trimming took off 1 base at V and 8 bases at J, with 12 bases between the two ends. Looked up from germline, CDR1 is LNHDA and CDR2 is SQIVND (reference sequence). The CDR3 sequence is CASSIGAASDTIYF. In DNA form, the CDR3 reads TGTGCCAGTAGTATAGGGGCAGCAAGTGACACCATATATTTT.

The chain has TRBV27 and TRBJ2-7; 10 nucleotides align to TRBD1. Germline CDR1 MNHEY, CDR2 SMNVEV (reference sequence). V gave up 9 bases and J gave up 5 bases; unmatched junction bases: 10. The CDR3 loop spans 14 amino acids. For the CDR3, the DNA is TGTGCCAGTTCTGGGGACAGGGGATCAAACGAGCAGTACTTC. This encodes CASSGDRGSNEQYF.

The chain is built from TRBV6-5 and TRBJ2-7; 8 bases are shared with TRBD1. The V gene end was trimmed by 2 bases and the J gene end by 0 bases; junction bases not matched to a gene: 3. The length of the CDR3 is 15 residues. Germline V gene data show CDR1 as MNHEY and CDR2 as SVGAGI. The CDR3 DNA reads as TGTGCCAGCAGTTACACAACAGGGGGCTCCTACGAGCAGTACTTC. The encoded protein is CASSYTTGGSYEQYF.

This sequence joins TRBV18 and TRBJ1-6; 10 bases agree with TRBD1. V gave up 5 bases and J gave up 0 bases; unmatched junction bases: 7. The germline gives CDR1 KGHSH, CDR2 LQKENI. The length of the CDR3 is 18 residues. The CDR3 bases are TGTGCCAGCTCATCCCCGGGACAGGGGAGCTCCTATAATTCACCCCTCCACTTT. The encoded protein is CASSSPGQGSSYNSPLHF. The variable domain in full, with the rest retrieved from reference TRBV18 and TRBJ1-6, is NAGVMQNPRHLVRRRGQEARLRCSPMKGHSHVYWYRQLPEEGLKFMVYLQKENIIDESGMPKERFSAEFPKEGPSILRIQQVVRGDSAAYFCASSSPGQGSSYNSPLHFGNGTRLTVT.

The CDR3 DNA reads as TGTGCCAGCAGCTTAAGGGGGCGAACGACCCAGAGCTCTGGGGCCAACGTCCTGACTTTC. It yields the protein CASSLRGRTTQSSGANVLTF. This chain links TRBV7-3 with TRBJ2-6; weak D call: TRBD1 (6 bases). The CDR3 is 20 residues long. V dropped 1 base and J dropped 0 bases, with 19 bases sitting between them. CDR1 and CDR2 from the germline V gene are SGHTA and FQGTGA. Full variable domain (missing parts from reference TRBV7-3 and TRBJ2-6): GAGVSQTPSNKVTEKGKYVELRCDPISGHTALYWYRQSLGQGPEFLIYFQGTGAADDSGLPNDRFFAVRPEGSVSTLKIQRTERGDSAVYLCASSLRGRTTQSSGANVLTFGAGSRLTVL.

The rearrangement joins TRBV19 to TRBJ1-6; D is undetermined. V lost 2 bases, J lost 2 bases, and 13 bases lay in between. The germline V gene has CDR1 LNHDA and CDR2 SQIVND (reference sequence). The CDR3 loop spans 17 amino acids. The CDR3 loop reads CASSIHQEEAYNSPLHF. As DNA, the CDR3 is TGTGCCAGTAGTATACACCAGGAGGAGGCCTATAATTCACCCCTCCACTTT.

The chain employs TRBV9 and TRBJ1-5; no reliable D call. The V end lost 0 bases, the J end lost 2 bases, and 3 bases lay between the germline ends. The CDR3 is 13 residues long. The germline V gene has CDR1 SGDLS and CDR2 YYNGEE. CDR3 nucleotides: TGTGCCAGCAGCGTAGGGTGCAATCAGCCCCAGCATTTT. Its protein is CASSVGCNQPQHF. Full variable domain (remainder filled in from reference TRBV9 and TRBJ1-5): DSGVTQTPKHLITATGQRVTLRCSPRSGDLSVYWYQQSLDQGLQFLIQYYNGEERAKGNILERFSAQQFPDLHSELNLSSLELGDSALYFCASSVGCNQPQHFGDGTRLSIL.

V gene TRBV13 combines with J gene TRBJ1-5; a possible D gene is TRBD1 (6 bases). The ends were cut back, 5 bases at V and 1 base at J, with 15 bases in the middle. The CDR3 sequence is 16 residues long. Germline V gene sequence: CDR1 PRHDT, CDR2 FYEKMQ (reference sequence). The CDR3 loop reads CASSQQGEQSNQPQHF. The CDR3 DNA is TGTGCCAGCAGCCAACAGGGCGAACAAAGCAATCAGCCCCAGCATTTT.

The chain combines TRBV6-4 with TRBJ1-5, with a possible D match to TRBD1 (5 bases). Between the trimmed V and J ends, which lost 0 bases and 1 base, there was a span of 7 bases. The CDR3 runs to 15 residues. CDR1 is MRHNA and CDR2 is SNTAGT in the germline V gene. The CDR3 bases are TGTGCCAGCAGTGACTCCCACAGGAGCAATCAGCCCCAGCATTTT. It codes for CASSDSHRSNQPQHF.

As DNA, the CDR3 is TGTGCCGTTAACAGACCGGGACAGGGGTATGGCTACACCTTC. Its protein is CAVNRPGQGYGYTF. This chain connects TRBV4-2 to TRBJ1-2; 10 nucleotides line up with TRBD1. This CDR3 region has 14 residues. Trimming cost V 11 bases and J 5 bases; bases outside gene matches: 11. The V gene's germline CDR1 is LGHNA and CDR2 YNFKEQ.

The chain recombines TRBV28 with TRBJ1-3, with D perhaps TRBD1 (5 bases). V was trimmed by 3 bases and J by 5 bases, leaving 20 bases between them. This CDR3 is built from 17 residues. In germline, CDR1 is MDHEN, CDR2 SYDVKM. CDR3 bases: TGTGCCAGCAGTTTGGGCTATTCGGGGGATTGGAGAAACACCATATATTTT. This translates into CASSLGYSGDWRNTIYF.

J is TRBJ1-6 and V is TRBV7-9, with D unresolved. CDR1 SEHNR and CDR2 FQNEAQ come from the germline V gene (reference sequence). Between the trimmed V and J ends, which lost 3 bases and 10 bases, there was a span of 10 bases. This CDR3 comprises 13 residues. Written as DNA, the CDR3 is TGTGCCAGCAGCTTGGGCCAGGTCTCACCCCTCCACTTT. Translating gives CASSLGQVSPLHF.

V gene TRBV5-4 combines with J gene TRBJ1-2, with D hard to call. Germline values: CDR1 SGHNT, CDR2 YYREEE (reference sequence). V was pared by 0 bases and J by 4 bases, with 10 bases between. CDR3 length: 14 amino acids. The CDR3: CASSLESRGYGYTF. As DNA, the CDR3 is TGTGCCAGCAGCTTGGAGTCACGGGGCTATGGCTACACCTTC.

V is TRBV4-2 and J is TRBJ2-5; 9 bases line up with TRBD2. Germline V gene lookup returns CDR1 LGHNA and CDR2 YNFKEQ. Trimming at V came to 0 bases and at J to 5 bases, leaving 13 bases not matched to a gene. The CDR3 contains 18 residues. CDR3 amino acids: CASSQDREAGGSLETQYF. CDR3 coding DNA: TGTGCCAGCAGCCAAGATCGGGAGGCGGGGGGGTCCCTCGAGACCCAGTACTTC.

J is TRBJ2-1 and V is TRBV7-2; the D is unclear. Germline V gene data show CDR1 as SGHTA and CDR2 as FQGNSA. V gave up 4 bases and J gave up 8 bases, with 6 bases separating them. This CDR3 is 11 amino acids long. This CDR3 reads CASSSWYEQFF. The DNA of the CDR3 is TGTGCCAGCAGCTCCTGGTATGAGCAGTTCTTC. The full variable domain, rest sourced from reference TRBV7-2 and TRBJ2-1, is GAGVSQSPSNKVTEKGKDVELRCDPISGHTALYWYRQSLGQGLEFLIYFQGNSAPDKSGLPSDRFSAERTGGSVSTLTIQRTQQEDSAVYLCASSSWYEQFFGPGTRLTVL.

This clone came up once. This chain connects TRBV9 to TRBJ2-4; D is unresolved. Trimming pared 3 bases from V and 5 bases from J, leaving 9 bases between. Germline loops: CDR1 SGDLS, CDR2 YYNGEE. CDR3 length equals 13 residues. The CDR3 sequence is CASSAREENIQYF. The CDR3, as DNA: TGTGCCAGCAGCGCCAGAGAGGAAAACATTCAGTACTTC.

The chain combines TRBV4-3 with TRBJ1-4, with 7 bases matching TRBD1. Germline lookup yields CDR1 LGHNA and CDR2 YSLEER. The J segment lost 7 bases and the V segment lost 4 bases, leaving 12 bases of the junction unmatched. The CDR3 has 16 amino acids. DNA for the CDR3: TGCGCCAGCAGCCGGGGCACAGGGGTTTCGGGTGAAAAACTGTTTTTT. It translates to CASSRGTGVSGEKLFF.